This TCR beta chain was captured by sequencing in a study of T-cell memory formation after mild COVID-19. Study at large: Clusters were largely donor specific.

This clonotype was detected a few times. Antigen unknown. Study-level points and caveats: That cross-reactive memory joined was suggested by some responding clones appearing in pre-infection memory.

TCRdb recomputed calls from the 5' RACE reads with MiXCR, one row per CDR3 protein. This sample has about 280,000 distinct CDR3 sequences, with around 8% found just once. The length of the CDR3 is 12 residues. V lost 7 bases and J 4 bases, leaving 8 bases between the germline ends. Germline CDR1 is MDHEN and CDR2 is SYDVKM. Sequencing used PBMCs or a T cell subset sorted from them (not recorded which). This sequence was found in a man in his late teens or twenties who had mild COVID-19 (a few samples of this study predate the infection). Cell type and time point are not known. J is TRBJ1-5 and V is TRBV28; D gene ambiguous. CDR3 sequence (DNA): TGTGCCAGCACTTTGGGAAATCAGCCCCAGCATTTT. This sequence encodes CASTLGNQPQHF. Full variable domain (missing parts from reference TRBV28 and TRBJ1-5): DVKVTQSSRYLVKRTGEKVFLECVQDMDHENMFWYRQDPGLGLRLIYFSYDVKMKEKGDIPEGYSVSREKKERFSLILESASTNQTSMYLCASTLGNQPQHFGDGTRLSIL.